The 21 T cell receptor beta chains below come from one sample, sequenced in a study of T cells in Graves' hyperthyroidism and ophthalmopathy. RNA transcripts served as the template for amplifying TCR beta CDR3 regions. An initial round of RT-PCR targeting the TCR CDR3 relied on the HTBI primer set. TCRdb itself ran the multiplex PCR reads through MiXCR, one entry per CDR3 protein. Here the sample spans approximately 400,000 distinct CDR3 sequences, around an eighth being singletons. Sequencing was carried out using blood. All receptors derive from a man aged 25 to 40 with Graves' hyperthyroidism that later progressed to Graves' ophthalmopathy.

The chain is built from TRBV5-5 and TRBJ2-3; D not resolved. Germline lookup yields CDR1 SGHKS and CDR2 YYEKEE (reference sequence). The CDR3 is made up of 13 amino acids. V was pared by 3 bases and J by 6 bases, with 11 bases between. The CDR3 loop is CASSSLGWDTQYF. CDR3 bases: TGTGCCAGCAGCTCCCTTGGGTGGGATACGCAGTATTTT.

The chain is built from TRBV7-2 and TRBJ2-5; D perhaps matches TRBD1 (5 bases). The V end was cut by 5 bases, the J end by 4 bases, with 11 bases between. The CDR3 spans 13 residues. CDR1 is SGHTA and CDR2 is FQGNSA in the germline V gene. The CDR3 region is CASSHRQRETQYF. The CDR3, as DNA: TGTGCCAGCAGCCACCGACAGCGAGAGACCCAGTACTTC. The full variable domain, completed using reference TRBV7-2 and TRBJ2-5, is GAGVSQSPSNKVTEKGKDVELRCDPISGHTALYWYRQSLGQGLEFLIYFQGNSAPDKSGLPSDRFSAERTGGSVSTLTIQRTQQEDSAVYLCASSHRQRETQYFGPGTRLLVL.

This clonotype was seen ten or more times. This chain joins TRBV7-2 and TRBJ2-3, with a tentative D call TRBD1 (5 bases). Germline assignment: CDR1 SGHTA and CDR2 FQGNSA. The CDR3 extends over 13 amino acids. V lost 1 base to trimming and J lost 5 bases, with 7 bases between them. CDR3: CASSLGTGDTQYF. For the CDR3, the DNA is TGTGCCAGCAGCTTAGGTACAGGAGATACGCAGTATTTT.

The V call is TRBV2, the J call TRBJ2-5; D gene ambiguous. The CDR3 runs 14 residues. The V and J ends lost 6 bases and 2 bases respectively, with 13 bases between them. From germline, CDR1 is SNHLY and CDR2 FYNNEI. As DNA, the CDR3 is TGTGCCAGCAGCCCCGGGTACTTACAAGAGACCCAGTACTTC. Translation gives CASSPGYLQETQYF.

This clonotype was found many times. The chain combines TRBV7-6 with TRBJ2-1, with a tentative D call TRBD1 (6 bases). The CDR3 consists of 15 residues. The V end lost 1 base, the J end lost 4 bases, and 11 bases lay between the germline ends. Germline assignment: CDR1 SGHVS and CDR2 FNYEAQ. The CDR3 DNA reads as TGTGCCAGCAGCTTAGAAAATACAGGGTACAATGAGCAGTTCTTC. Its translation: CASSLENTGYNEQFF.

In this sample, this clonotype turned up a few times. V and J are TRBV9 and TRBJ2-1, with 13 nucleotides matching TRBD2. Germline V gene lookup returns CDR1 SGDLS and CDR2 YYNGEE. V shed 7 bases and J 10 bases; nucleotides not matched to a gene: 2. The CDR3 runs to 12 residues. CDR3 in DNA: TGTGCCAGCGGACTAGCGGGGGAAGAGCAGTTCTTC. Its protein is CASGLAGEEQFF.

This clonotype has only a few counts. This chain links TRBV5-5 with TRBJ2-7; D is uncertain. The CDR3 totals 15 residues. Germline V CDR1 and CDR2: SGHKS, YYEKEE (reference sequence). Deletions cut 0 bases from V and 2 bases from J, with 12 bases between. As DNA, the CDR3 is TGTGCCAGCAGCTTGGTAATCAGGTCCACCTACGAGCAGTACTTC. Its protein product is CASSLVIRSTYEQYF.

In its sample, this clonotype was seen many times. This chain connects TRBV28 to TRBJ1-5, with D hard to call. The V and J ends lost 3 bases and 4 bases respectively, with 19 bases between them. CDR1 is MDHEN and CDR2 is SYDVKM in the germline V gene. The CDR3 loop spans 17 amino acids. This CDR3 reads CASSLTGRGSLNQPQHF. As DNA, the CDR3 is TGTGCCAGCAGTTTGACGGGCCGCGGCAGCCTAAATCAGCCCCAGCATTTT.

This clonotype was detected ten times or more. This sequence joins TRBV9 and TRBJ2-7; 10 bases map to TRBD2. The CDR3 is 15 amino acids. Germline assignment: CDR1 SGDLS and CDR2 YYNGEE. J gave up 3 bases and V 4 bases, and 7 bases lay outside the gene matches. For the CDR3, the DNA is TGTGCCAGCAGCCCCAGCCTAGCGGGGGACTACGAGCAGTACTTC. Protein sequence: CASSPSLAGDYEQYF.

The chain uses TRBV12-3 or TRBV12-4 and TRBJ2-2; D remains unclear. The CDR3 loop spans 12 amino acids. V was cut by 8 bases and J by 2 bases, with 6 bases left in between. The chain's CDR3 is CASARNTGELFF. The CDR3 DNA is TGTGCCAGCGCGAGAAACACCGGGGAGCTGTTTTTT.

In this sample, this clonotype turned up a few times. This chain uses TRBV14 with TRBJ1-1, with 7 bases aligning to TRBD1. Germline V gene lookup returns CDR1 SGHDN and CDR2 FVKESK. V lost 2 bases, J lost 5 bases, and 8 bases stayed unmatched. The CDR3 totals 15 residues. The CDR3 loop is CASSQSNRGGTEAFF. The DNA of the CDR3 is TGTGCCAGCAGCCAATCGAACAGGGGAGGGACTGAAGCTTTCTTT.

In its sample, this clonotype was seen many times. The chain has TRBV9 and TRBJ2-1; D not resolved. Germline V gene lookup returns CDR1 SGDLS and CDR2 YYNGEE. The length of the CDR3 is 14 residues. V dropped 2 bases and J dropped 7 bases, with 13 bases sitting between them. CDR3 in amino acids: CASSVAATRNEQFF. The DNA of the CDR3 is TGTGCCAGCAGCGTTGCGGCGACGAGGAATGAGCAGTTCTTC.

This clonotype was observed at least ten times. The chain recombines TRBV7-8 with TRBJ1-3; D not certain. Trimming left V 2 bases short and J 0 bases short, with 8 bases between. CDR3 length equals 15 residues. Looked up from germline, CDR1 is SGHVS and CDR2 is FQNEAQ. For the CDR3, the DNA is TGTGCCAGCAGCTTATACGCGAGCTCTGGAAACACCATATATTTT. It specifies CASSLYASSGNTIYF.

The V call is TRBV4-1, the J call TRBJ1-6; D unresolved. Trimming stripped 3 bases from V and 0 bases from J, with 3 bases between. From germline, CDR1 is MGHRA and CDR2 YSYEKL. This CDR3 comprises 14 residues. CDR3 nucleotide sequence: TGCGCCAGCAGCCAGGACTCCTATAATTCACCCCTCCACTTT. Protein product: CASSQDSYNSPLHF.

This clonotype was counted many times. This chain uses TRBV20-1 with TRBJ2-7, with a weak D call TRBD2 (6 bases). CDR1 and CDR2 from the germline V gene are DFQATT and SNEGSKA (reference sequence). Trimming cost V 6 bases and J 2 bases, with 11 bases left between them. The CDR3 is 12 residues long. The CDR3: CSAPAGTYEQYF. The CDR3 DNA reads TGCAGTGCGCCGGCGGGGACCTACGAGCAGTACTTC.

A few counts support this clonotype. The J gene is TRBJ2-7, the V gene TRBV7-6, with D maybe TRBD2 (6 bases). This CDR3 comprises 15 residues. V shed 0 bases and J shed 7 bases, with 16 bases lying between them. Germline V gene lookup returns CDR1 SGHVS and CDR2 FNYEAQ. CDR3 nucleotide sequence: TGTGCCAGCAGCTTAGCGCTAGAGGGGAGGAAAGAGCAGTACTTC. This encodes CASSLALEGRKEQYF.

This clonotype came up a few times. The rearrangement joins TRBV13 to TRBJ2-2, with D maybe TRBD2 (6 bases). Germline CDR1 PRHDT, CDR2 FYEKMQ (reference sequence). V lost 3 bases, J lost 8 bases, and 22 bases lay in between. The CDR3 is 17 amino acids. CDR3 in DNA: TGTGCCAGCAGCTTGCAAAGGCGGGACGGCCTTTATGGGGAGCTGTTTTTT. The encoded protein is CASSLQRRDGLYGELFF.

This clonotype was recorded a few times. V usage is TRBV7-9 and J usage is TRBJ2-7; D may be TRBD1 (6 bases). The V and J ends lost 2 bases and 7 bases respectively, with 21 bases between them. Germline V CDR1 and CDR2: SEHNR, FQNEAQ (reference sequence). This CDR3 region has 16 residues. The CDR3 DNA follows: TGTGCCAGCAGCTTAACCCAGGACAGCCCAGGTTGGGAGCAGTACTTC. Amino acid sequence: CASSLTQDSPGWEQYF.

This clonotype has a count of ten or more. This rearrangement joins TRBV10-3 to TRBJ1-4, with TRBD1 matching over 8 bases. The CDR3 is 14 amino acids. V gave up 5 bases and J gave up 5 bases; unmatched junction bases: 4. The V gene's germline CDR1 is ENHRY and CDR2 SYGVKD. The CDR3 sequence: CAISSGGGNEKLFF. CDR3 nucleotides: TGTGCCATCAGTTCAGGGGGCGGAAATGAAAAACTGTTTTTT.

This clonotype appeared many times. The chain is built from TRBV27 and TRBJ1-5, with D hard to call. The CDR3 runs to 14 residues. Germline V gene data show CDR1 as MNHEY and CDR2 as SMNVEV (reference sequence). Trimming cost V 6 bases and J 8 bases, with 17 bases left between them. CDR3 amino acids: CASSNTLRMKPQHF. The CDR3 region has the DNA TGTGCCAGCAGCAATACTCTCCGGATGAAGCCCCAGCATTTT.

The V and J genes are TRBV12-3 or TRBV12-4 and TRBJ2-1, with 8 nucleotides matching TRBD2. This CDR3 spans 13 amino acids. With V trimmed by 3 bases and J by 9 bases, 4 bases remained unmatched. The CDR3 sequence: CASSFGGAVEQFF. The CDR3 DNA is TGTGCCAGCAGTTTCGGGGGGGCCGTTGAGCAGTTCTTC.